This paragraph covers one T cell receptor beta chain sequence. TCRdb re-derived calls from the 5' RACE reads in MiXCR, one entry per CDR3 protein. The sample has fewer than 650,000 distinct CDR3 sequences, just over 7% seen once. Germline V gene lookup returns CDR1 SGDLS and CDR2 YYNGEE. The CDR3 is 18 amino acids. The ends were cut back, 6 bases at V and 0 bases at J, with 21 bases in the middle. The data belong to a study of identical twins. These same data were also listed under a study on yellow fever vaccine responses in identical twins.

The clonotype was recovered from a woman younger than 30 in good health. Sequencing used PBMCs. The J gene is TRBJ1-4, the V gene TRBV9; TRBD1 is a possible D gene (6 bases). The CDR3 nucleotides read TGTGCCAGCAACCGAAGAGGGGGGACCGTGCCAACTAATGAAAAACTGTTTTTT. This gives the protein CASNRRGGTVPTNEKLFF.